This T cell receptor (beta chain) was recovered during a study of shared clonotypes between healthy human individuals. Findings and limits, study-wide: Memory subsets had estimated richness that was generally smaller than that of naive subsets.

This CDR3 spans 17 amino acids. Looked up from germline, CDR1 is MNHEY and CDR2 is SMNVEV (reference sequence). V shed 0 bases and J 6 bases; nucleotides not matched to a gene: 10. CD45RO-negative, CCR7-selected cells formed the naive CD8 fraction, which excluded terminally differentiated effector memory CD45RA+ cells. Profiling relied on immunoSEQ multiplex PCR, and the TCRdb table lists in-frame clones only, not all of them. Altogether around 1,900,000 clones are present, just over 90% being singletons, with the ten largest covering under 2%. As concerns this clone: Its antigen is not identified.

The chain employs TRBV27 and TRBJ2-3, with 9 nucleotides matching TRBD2. The receptor was isolated from a young man in good health. Some clones in this sample may be carry-over from other donors' samples. The source material was naive CD8+ T cells from PBMCs. As DNA, the CDR3 is TGTGCCAGCAGTTTATCCCCCCGATTAGCGGGAGAGGATACGCAGTATTTT. It codes for CASSLSPRLAGEDTQYF.